This is a list of T cell receptor beta chains from one sample in a study of Ad26.COV2.S vaccination and SARS-CoV-2 variants. Data came from immunoSEQ multiplex PCR; TCRdb stores just in-frame clones and leaves some out. Among some 350,000 clones listed, 90% to 95% were seen once. Sequenced material: peripheral blood, taken after recovery from COVID-19. These receptors originate from a human donor who had recovered from COVID-19. Both conserved end residues are part of each CDR3.

j_call v_call cdr3_aa
TRBJ1-6 TRBV19 CASRWPSDSMSKTSPLHF
TRBJ1-3 TRBV19 CATLTGAGNTIYF
TRBJ1-1 TRBV27 CASSLYTDTEAFF
TRBJ1-1 TRBV18 CASSPGTGRNTEAFF
TRBJ1-1 TRBV6-5 CASKRRNFNTEAFF
TRBJ1-5 TRBV19 CASSGGTGGDSNQPQHF
TRBJ2-7 TRBV5-1 CASTSGTPPYEQYF
TRBJ1-2 TRBV12-3/TRBV12-4 CASSSQGHYGYTF
TRBJ2-5 TRBV28 CASAGGGRQETQYF
TRBJ1-4 TRBV19 CASSIPETGINEKLFF
TRBJ1-5 TRBV2 CASSLRRDHRLNNQPQHF
TRBJ2-5 TRBV19 CASRRQIQETQYF
TRBJ1-5 TRBV6-1 CASSGTVGSSNQPQHF
TRBJ1-3 TRBV15 CATSRGGSSGNTIYF
TRBJ2-7 TRBV19 CASSIDGHSGAYEQYF
TRBJ2-3 TRBV5-1 CASSLSGGPGDTQYF
TRBJ1-6 TRBV7-8 CASSLGGGANRSPLHF
TRBJ2-3 TRBV5-1 CASRGGVPGADTQYF
TRBJ2-7 TRBV9 CASSVVATGGISFYEQYF
TRBJ1-6 TRBV6-6 CASSPRQGLSYNSPLHF
TRBJ2-5 TRBV2 CAGRSGGVGETQYF
TRBJ1-2 TRBV19 CATRPTGSSYGYTF
TRBJ2-3 TRBV7-9 CASSLGGATDTQYF
TRBJ2-3 TRBV5-1 CASSLGLYTDTQYF
TRBJ1-3 TRBV19 CSQFRTIYF
TRBJ1-5 TRBV27 CASGQISNQPQHF
TRBJ2-2 TRBV19 CASSRLAGGGTGELFF
TRBJ2-1 TRBV11-2 CASSSSGTGPLSSYNEQFF
TRBJ2-7 TRBV2 CASYAEATYEQYF
TRBJ2-1 TRBV12-5 CAGGDANEQFF
TRBJ1-3 TRBV2 CASSEGRAAGNTIYF
TRBJ1-2 TRBV9 CASSVGSGEGYGYTF
TRBJ2-1 TRBV6-6 CASSYSGDGYNEQFF
TRBJ1-4 TRBV4-3 CASSQGQGRVNEKLFF
TRBJ2-5 TRBV9 CASSVGASGIQETQYF
TRBJ1-2 TRBV6-5 CASTTRQGFYGYTF
TRBJ2-5 TRBV5-1 CASSLGSMETQYF
TRBJ2-3 TRBV4-3 CASSHKRSSTDTQYF
TRBJ2-3 TRBV19 CASSGLGASTDTQYF
TRBJ2-3 TRBV11-3 CASSLGAADTQYF
TRBJ1-2 TRBV5-8 CASTQDRGVDGYTF
TRBJ1-1 TRBV19 CASSIMGVTEAFF
TRBJ2-1 TRBV19 CASSIDRQRGVINNEQFF
TRBJ2-3 TRBV29-1 CSVDVAGLLTDTQYF
TRBJ2-7 TRBV12-3/TRBV12-4 CASSGQGTYEQYF
TRBJ2-3 TRBV9 CASSPGGRGGSDTQYF
TRBJ2-3 TRBV5-5 CASSWTSRRTDTQYF
TRBJ2-7 TRBV7-9 CASSLAGRGRLGEQYF
TRBJ2-1 TRBV4-3 CASSQGQGPDNEQFF
TRBJ2-7 TRBV3-1/TRBV3-2 CASSLGGTHYEQYF
TRBJ1-4 TRBV12-3/TRBV12-4 CASLSRGEKLFF